The 29 T cell receptor beta chains in this list originate from one sample, sequenced in a study of blood T cell repertoires in COVID-19. TCRdb's copy holds only in-frame clones and misses some; the assay was immunoSEQ multiplex PCR. The data contain around 310,000 clones, around nine tenths of them seen just once; the ten biggest clones take up less than 5.5%. Sequencing was done on a sample of PBMCs or T cells enriched from blood (not recorded which). These receptors were collected from a man aged 30 to 39 who had recovered from COVID-19.

V gene TRBV5-4 combines with J gene TRBJ2-7; D gene ambiguous. Looked up from germline, CDR1 is SGHNT and CDR2 is YYREEE (reference sequence). CDR3 length: 11 residues. V lost 3 bases and J 5 bases, leaving 6 bases between the germline ends. Here the CDR3 reads CASSYLNEQYF. CDR3 sequence (DNA): TGTGCCAGCAGCTACTTGAACGAGCAGTACTTC.

The chain uses TRBV10-3 and TRBJ1-2; D is perhaps TRBD1 (5 bases). V lost 0 bases to trimming and J lost 2 bases, with 10 bases between them. The germline V gene has CDR1 ENHRY and CDR2 SYGVKD. The CDR3 is 15 residues long. CDR3 in amino acids: CAISESGGVNYGYTF. CDR3 DNA: TGTGCCATCAGTGAGTCCGGGGGGGTGAACTATGGCTACACCTTC.

CDR3 protein: CASSVGLAGIYEQYF. CDR3 DNA sequence: TGTGCCAGCAGCGTCGGACTAGCGGGGATTTACGAGCAGTACTTC. The chain carries TRBV11-2 and TRBJ2-7; 12 nucleotides line up with TRBD2. The CDR3 covers 15 residues. Trimming took 5 bases from V and 4 from J; bases not matched to a gene: 6. Germline-derived CDR1 and CDR2 are SGHAT and FQNNGV. Looking up the rest from reference TRBV11-2 and TRBJ2-7 gives the full variable domain: EAGVAQSPRYKIIEKRQSVAFWCNPISGHATLYWYQQILGQGPKLLIQFQNNGVVDDSQLPKDRFSAERLKGVDSTLKIQPAKLEDSAVYLCASSVGLAGIYEQYFGPGTRLTVT.

The chain carries TRBV11-2 and TRBJ2-4; 11 bases fit TRBD1. This CDR3 has 17 residues. Germline V gene data show CDR1 as SGHAT and CDR2 as FQNNGV. With V trimmed by 3 bases and J by 9 bases, 13 bases remained unmatched. For the CDR3, the DNA is TGTGCCAGCAGCTTTGGGGACAGGGGGGCTCTGTCCGCCATTCAGTACTTC. Translating gives CASSFGDRGALSAIQYF.

The chain combines TRBV6-5 with TRBJ1-6, with 10 bases lining up with TRBD1. Germline assignment: CDR1 MNHEY and CDR2 SVGAGI. The CDR3 loop spans 13 amino acids. The J segment lost 6 bases and the V segment lost 11 bases, leaving 4 bases of the junction unmatched. The CDR3: CASRDRGNSPLHF. For the CDR3, the DNA is TGTGCCTCCCGGGACAGGGGTAATTCACCCCTCCACTTT.

The rearrangement uses TRBV5-1 and TRBJ1-6; D remains unclear. The CDR3 contains 14 residues. V was trimmed by 2 bases and J by 8 bases, leaving 11 bases between them. CDR1 and CDR2 (germline): SGHRS, YFSETQ. The DNA for the CDR3 is TGCGCCAGCAGCTTAGGCGACAACGATTCACCCCTCCACTTT. It codes for CASSLGDNDSPLHF.

The V gene is TRBV6-1, the J gene TRBJ2-5, with TRBD2 identical over 8 bases. Trimming at V came to 0 bases and at J to 4 bases, leaving 7 bases not matched to a gene. This CDR3 region has 16 residues. Germline V gene sequence: CDR1 MNHNS, CDR2 SASEGT. The CDR3 region is CASSEAGTSFRETQYF. Written as DNA, the CDR3 is TGTGCCAGCAGTGAAGCGGGGACTAGTTTTCGAGAGACCCAGTACTTC.

CDR3 bases: TGTGCCAGCAGCGCTCGGGACAGGGGGTTGATCGGTGAGCAGTTCTTC. Translation: CASSARDRGLIGEQFF. The rearrangement links TRBV13 to TRBJ2-1; 11 bases line up with TRBD1. The CDR3 spans 16 residues. Germline V CDR1 and CDR2: PRHDT, FYEKMQ (reference sequence). The V segment lost 5 bases and the J segment 9 bases; nucleotides outside the gene matches: 12. Filled out from reference TRBV13 and TRBJ2-1, the complete variable domain reads AAGVIQSPRHLIKEKRETATLKCYPIPRHDTVYWYQQGPGQDPQFLISFYEKMQSDKGSIPDRFSAQQFSDYHSELNMSSLELGDSALYFCASSARDRGLIGEQFFGPGTRLTVL.

The rearrangement links TRBV16 to TRBJ2-5; weak D call: TRBD1 (6 bases). Germline CDR1 is KGHSY and CDR2 is FQNENV. V was shortened by 2 bases and J by 5 bases, with 12 bases between the two germline ends. CDR3 size: 14 residues. The CDR3, as DNA: TGTGCCAGCAGCCAACCACAGGGTCGGGAGACCCAGTACTTC. Translated, it gives CASSQPQGRETQYF.

V and J are TRBV10-3 and TRBJ2-2; TRBD1 matches at 8 bases. The CDR3 spans 17 residues. Germline CDR1 and CDR2: ENHRY and SYGVKD. J lost 8 bases, V lost 0 bases, and 11 bases had no gene match. The CDR3 protein is CAISESGTGSTVGELFF. The CDR3 DNA reads as TGTGCCATCAGTGAGTCGGGGACAGGCTCGACAGTGGGGGAGCTGTTTTTT.

The chain is built from TRBV7-3 and TRBJ2-4, with D unresolved. The length of the CDR3 is 17 residues. V was pared by 5 bases and J by 0 bases, with 17 bases between. Germline V CDR1 and CDR2: SGHTA, FQGTGA. The CDR3 loop is CASSTRRHKLAKNIQYF. The CDR3 DNA follows: TGTGCCAGCAGCACCCGTCGACACAAACTAGCCAAAAACATTCAGTACTTC.

This chain uses TRBV10-3 with TRBJ2-7; tentatively, D is TRBD1 (6 bases). Germline CDR1 reads ENHRY; CDR2 reads SYGVKD. There are 13 residues in the CDR3. The V and J ends lost 0 bases and 10 bases respectively, with 13 bases between them. As DNA, the CDR3 is TGTGCCATCAGTGAGTCTACTACAGGGAACCAGTACTTC. Amino acids: CAISESTTGNQYF.

The chain joins TRBV6-2 or TRBV6-3 to TRBJ2-1; 7 nucleotides line up with TRBD2. J lost 3 bases, V lost 6 bases, and 8 bases had no gene match. CDR1 is MNHEY, CDR2 SVGEGT, per germline. The CDR3 spans 15 residues. This CDR3 reads CASSPSGTIYNEQFF. The CDR3 coding sequence is TGTGCCAGCAGCCCAAGCGGGACTATCTACAATGAGCAGTTCTTC.

The sample holds one count of this clone. The rearrangement links TRBV3-1 (or the pseudogene TRBV3-2) to TRBJ1-2; the match to TRBD1 covers 9 bases. The V gene end was trimmed by 4 bases and the J gene end by 5 bases; junction bases not matched to a gene: 8. This CDR3 is 15 amino acids long. Germline assignment: CDR1 LGHDT and CDR2 YNNKEL (reference sequence). The CDR3 loop reads CASSRTGTGQYGYTF. The CDR3 nucleotides read TGTGCCAGCAGCCGTACCGGGACAGGGCAGTATGGCTACACCTTC.

The V and J genes are TRBV28 and TRBJ2-7; the D gene is possibly TRBD1 (5 bases). CDR1 and CDR2 (germline): MDHEN, SYDVKM. Trimming shortened V by 6 bases and J by 4 bases, and 19 bases separated the two germline ends. This CDR3 region has 15 residues. The CDR3 DNA is TGTGCCAGCAGGACGGCGACCACCGACAGTTACGAGCAGTACTTC. This sequence encodes CASRTATTDSYEQYF.

The chain combines TRBV18 with TRBJ2-7, with D tentatively TRBD1 (5 bases). Per germline, CDR1 KGHSH and CDR2 LQKENI. V was clipped by 3 bases and J by 2 bases, with 14 bases between them. This CDR3 spans 15 amino acids. DNA of the CDR3: TGTGCCAGCTCACCGAGACAGATTGGGACCTACGAGCAGTACTTC. Protein sequence: CASSPRQIGTYEQYF.

This clone came up once. The V call is TRBV5-1, the J call TRBJ2-2, with D hard to call. This CDR3 has 15 residues. Germline CDR1 reads SGHRS; CDR2 reads YFSETQ. The V end lost 0 bases, the J end lost 5 bases, and 11 bases lay between the germline ends. The CDR3 DNA reads as TGCGCCAGCAGCTTGGACGTGACTCCTACCGGGGAGCTGTTTTTT. It yields the protein CASSLDVTPTGELFF.

V usage is TRBV2 and J usage is TRBJ1-1; D remains unclear. This CDR3 comprises 14 residues. The ends were cut back, 6 bases at V and 2 bases at J, with 13 bases in the middle. Germline V gene sequence: CDR1 SNHLY, CDR2 FYNNEI. The CDR3 sequence: CASRVDGKNTEAFF. DNA of the CDR3: TGTGCCAGCAGGGTGGACGGGAAAAACACTGAAGCTTTCTTT.

The chain carries TRBV28 and TRBJ1-2; no firm D call. Germline values: CDR1 MDHEN, CDR2 SYDVKM. This CDR3 comprises 15 residues. Trimming took off 2 bases at V and 0 bases at J, with 10 bases between the two ends. This CDR3 reads CASSLVDSANYGYTF. In DNA, the CDR3 is TGTGCCAGCAGTTTAGTAGATTCGGCTAACTATGGCTACACCTTC.

V and J are TRBV7-3 and TRBJ2-1; 8 bases fit TRBD1. This CDR3 comprises 16 residues. Germline lookup yields CDR1 SGHTA and CDR2 FQGTGA. The V segment lost 5 bases and the J segment 0 bases; nucleotides outside the gene matches: 6. CDR3 bases: TGTGCCAGCAGCGGGCCCGGGACAGGCTCCTACAATGAGCAGTTCTTC. The encoded protein is CASSGPGTGSYNEQFF.

The rearrangement links TRBV18 to TRBJ1-4; 10 positions agree with TRBD1. V was pared by 4 bases and J by 6 bases, with 2 bases of the junction left unmatched. In germline, CDR1 is KGHSH, CDR2 LQKENI. The CDR3 is 14 residues long. CDR3 sequence reads: CASSQGTGDEKLFF. The DNA of the CDR3 is TGTGCCAGCTCACAAGGGACAGGGGATGAAAAACTGTTTTTT.

The V and J genes are TRBV5-4 and TRBJ2-5, with 8 bases lining up with TRBD2. With 3 bases clipped from V and 2 bases from J, the junction kept 3 bases outside the gene matches. The CDR3 has 14 residues. Germline-derived CDR1 and CDR2 are SGHNT and YYREEE (reference sequence). CDR3 residues: CASSSGLEQETQYF. The CDR3 region has the DNA TGTGCCAGCAGCTCGGGACTAGAACAAGAGACCCAGTACTTC.

V and J are TRBV21-1 and TRBJ1-3; TRBD1 was called by the table and not checked on the DNA. TRBV21-1 is flagged as a pseudogene. The CDR3 spans 16 residues. CDR3 DNA: TGTGCCAGCAGCAAAGGGGTTACAGTCTCTGGAAACACCATATATTTT. It is translated as CASSKGVTVSGNTIYF.

This rearrangement joins TRBV24-1 to TRBJ1-5; TRBD1 aligns across 8 bases. V shed 4 bases and J 4 bases; nucleotides not matched to a gene: 5. The CDR3 length is 15 residues. From germline, CDR1 is KGHDR and CDR2 SFDVKD. Written as DNA, the CDR3 is TGTGCCACCAGTGAGACAGGGGATTCAAATCAGCCCCAGCATTTT. Translating it yields CATSETGDSNQPQHF.

The rearrangement joins TRBV28 to TRBJ1-6; D gene unclear. Trimming removed 8 bases at V and 2 bases at J, with 19 bases between. Germline assignment: CDR1 MDHEN and CDR2 SYDVKM. This CDR3 comprises 17 residues. CDR3 sequence (DNA): TGTGCCAGCTATCTTGGCCGGGCGGGCCCCTATAATTCACCCCTCCACTTT. It encodes CASYLGRAGPYNSPLHF.

V usage is TRBV7-2 and J usage is TRBJ1-1; D ambiguous. V was pared by 3 bases and J by 1 base, with 24 bases between. This CDR3 is 19 amino acids long. Germline V gene sequence: CDR1 SGHTA, CDR2 FQGNSA. CDR3 protein: CASSFIFGQIQLANTEAFF. The CDR3 DNA reads TGTGCCAGCAGCTTTATCTTTGGGCAGATACAGCTGGCGAACACTGAAGCTTTCTTT. The variable domain in full, with the rest retrieved from reference TRBV7-2 and TRBJ1-1, is GAGVSQSPSNKVTEKGKDVELRCDPISGHTALYWYRQSLGQGLEFLIYFQGNSAPDKSGLPSDRFSAERTGGSVSTLTIQRTQQEDSAVYLCASSFIFGQIQLANTEAFFGQGTRLTVV.

The chain is built from TRBV28 and TRBJ1-4, with no clear D. In germline, CDR1 is MDHEN, CDR2 SYDVKM. The CDR3 is made up of 15 amino acids. V lost 2 bases and J lost 8, with 15 bases in between. The CDR3 region has the DNA TGTGCCAGCAGTTTAGGGCGAGGGATGCGCGAAAAACTGTTTTTT. It translates to CASSLGRGMREKLFF. The whole variable domain, filled in from reference TRBV28 and TRBJ1-4, reads DVKVTQSSRYLVKRTGEKVFLECVQDMDHENMFWYRQDPGLGLRLIYFSYDVKMKEKGDIPEGYSVSREKKERFSLILESASTNQTSMYLCASSLGRGMREKLFFGSGTQLSVL.

The J gene is TRBJ2-7, the V gene TRBV5-6; a weak D match, TRBD1 (5 bases). The CDR3 totals 12 residues. Germline CDR1 SGHDT, CDR2 YYEEEE. V was pared by 3 bases and J by 5 bases, with 9 bases between. CDR3 residues: CASSSQGDEQYF. The CDR3 region has the DNA TGTGCCAGCAGCTCCCAAGGGGACGAGCAGTACTTC.

This clone was detected only once. The chain couples TRBV6-2 or TRBV6-3 to TRBJ1-4, with D perhaps matching TRBD1 (5 bases). Trimming removed 6 bases at V and 15 bases at J, with 17 bases between. Germline CDR1 reads MNHEY; CDR2 reads SVGEGT. This CDR3 is 12 amino acids long. The CDR3 loop is CASSLGRGILFF. In nucleotides, the CDR3 is TGTGCCAGCAGCCTCGGACGGGGGATATTGTTTTTT.